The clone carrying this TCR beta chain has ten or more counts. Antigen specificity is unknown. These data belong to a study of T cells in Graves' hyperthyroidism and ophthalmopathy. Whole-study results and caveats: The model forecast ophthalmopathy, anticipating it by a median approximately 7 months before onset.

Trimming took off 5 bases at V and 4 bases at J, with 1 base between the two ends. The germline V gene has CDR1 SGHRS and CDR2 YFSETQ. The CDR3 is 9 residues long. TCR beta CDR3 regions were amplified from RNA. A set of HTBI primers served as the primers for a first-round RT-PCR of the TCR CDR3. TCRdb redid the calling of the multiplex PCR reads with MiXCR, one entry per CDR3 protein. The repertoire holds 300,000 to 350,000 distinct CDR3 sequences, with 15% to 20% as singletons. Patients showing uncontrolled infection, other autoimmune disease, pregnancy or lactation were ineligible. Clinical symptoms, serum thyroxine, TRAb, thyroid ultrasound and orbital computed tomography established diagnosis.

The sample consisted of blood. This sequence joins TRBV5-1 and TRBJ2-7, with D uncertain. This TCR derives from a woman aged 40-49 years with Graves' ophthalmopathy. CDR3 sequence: CASRYEQYF. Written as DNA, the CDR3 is TGCGCCAGCAGGTACGAGCAGTACTTC.